The 25 T cell receptor beta chains reported below all come from one sample, sequenced in a study of OX40 agonist ivuxolimab in advanced cancers. Libraries were built with the immunoSEQ multiplex PCR assay. The source is immuneACCESS, and TCRdb retained only in-frame sequences with V and J called. Part of the clones is not carried over; for the studies checked, unresolved V genes explain less than half of this, and the remainder is unexplained. The table for this sample lists about 84,000 clones; roughly nine tenths of them were counted only once. Over 0.15% of the sample comes from the top ten. Material: CD4+ or CD8+ T cells sorted from blood, obtained in a trial of the OX40 agonist ivuxolimab. All receptors derive from an adult with an advanced solid tumor such as melanoma, head and neck, liver or kidney cancer.

The V and J genes are TRBV29-1 and TRBJ2-4; D remains unclear. CDR1 is SQVTM, CDR2 ANQGSEA, per germline. The CDR3 spans 13 residues. Trimming took 6 bases from V and 0 from J, leaving 9 bases between them. The CDR3 coding sequence is TGCAGCGTAGAACCATTAGCCAAAAACATTCAGTACTTC. Its translation: CSVEPLAKNIQYF. Full variable domain (remainder filled in from reference TRBV29-1 and TRBJ2-4): SAVISQKPSRDICQRGTSLTIQCQVDSQVTMMFWYRQQPGQSLTLIATANQGSEATYESGFVIDKFPISRPNLTFSTLTVSNMSPEDSSIYLCSVEPLAKNIQYFGAGTRLSVL.

There are a few counts of this clone. J is TRBJ1-1 and V is TRBV14; D is unclear. CDR1 is SGHDN, CDR2 FVKESK, per germline. Trimming pared 4 bases from V and 2 bases from J, leaving 8 bases between. The CDR3 covers 13 residues. The DNA for the CDR3 is TGTGCCAGCAGCCCATCGTTAAACACTGAAGCTTTCTTT. It translates to CASSPSLNTEAFF.

This rearrangement joins TRBV11-3 to TRBJ2-1, with D perhaps matching TRBD2 (5 bases). Germline CDR1 reads SGHNT; CDR2 reads YENEEA. The CDR3 loop spans 13 amino acids. Trimming took off 3 bases at V and 4 bases at J, with 7 bases between the two ends. CDR3 DNA: TGTGCCAGCAGCTTGGACTTGTACAATGAGCAGTTCTTC. It encodes CASSLDLYNEQFF.

The rearrangement uses TRBV6-5 and TRBJ1-1; possible D gene TRBD1, 5 bases. The CDR3 is 15 amino acids. Trimming shortened V by 4 bases and J by 4 bases, and 16 bases separated the two germline ends. Germline V gene lookup returns CDR1 MNHEY and CDR2 SVGAGI. CDR3 protein: CASSFLGGGSTEAFF. The CDR3 DNA reads TGTGCCAGCAGTTTCCTTGGGGGAGGGAGCACTGAAGCTTTCTTT.

V and J are TRBV18 and TRBJ2-2; a possible D gene is TRBD2 (6 bases). Germline V lookup: CDR1 KGHSH, CDR2 LQKENI. The V end was cut by 0 bases, the J end by 4 bases, with 9 bases between. This CDR3 comprises 15 residues. In nucleotides, the CDR3 is TGTGCCAGCTCACCACCTTCCGGGGGCACCGGGGAGCTGTTTTTT. Translation gives CASSPPSGGTGELFF.

CDR3 in amino acids: CASSLPFGGRVATQYF. The DNA for the CDR3 is TGTGCCAGCAGCTTGCCCTTTGGCGGGAGAGTAGCGACCCAGTACTTC. The chain uses TRBV11-2 and TRBJ2-5; 7 bases match TRBD2. From germline, CDR1 is SGHAT and CDR2 FQNNGV. V shed 3 bases, J shed 7 bases, and the junction held 14 bases outside the gene matches. CDR3 length: 16 residues.

The chain combines TRBV2 with TRBJ2-5; possibly TRBD1 for D (7 bases). V shed 6 bases and J shed 2 bases, with 16 bases lying between them. Germline V gene data show CDR1 as SNHLY and CDR2 as FYNNEI. This CDR3 contains 15 residues. In DNA, the CDR3 is TGTGCCAGCAGCGGAGGGACAGCAAATCAAGAGACCCAGTACTTC. Translation gives CASSGGTANQETQYF.

V is TRBV5-1 and J is TRBJ2-1; 10 nucleotides agree with TRBD2. V was clipped by 0 bases and J by 0 bases; unmatched bases: 9. Germline lookup yields CDR1 SGHRS and CDR2 YFSETQ. CDR3 length equals 19 residues. CDR3 sequence (DNA): TGCGCCAGCAGCTTGGGTGGGCTAGCGGGGGATATCTCCTACAATGAGCAGTTCTTC. Protein sequence: CASSLGGLAGDISYNEQFF.

This chain joins TRBV19 and TRBJ1-1, with 10 bases aligning to TRBD1. The ends lost 1 base at V and 9 bases at J; junction bases unmatched: 8. The germline V gene has CDR1 LNHDA and CDR2 SQIVND (reference sequence). The CDR3 is 15 residues long. The CDR3 region has the DNA TGTGCCAGTAGTATAGGACAGGGGGCGATTTCTAAAGCTTTCTTT. The encoded protein is CASSIGQGAISKAFF.

The count of this clone is one. This same CDR3 is encoded by further DNA sequences in the sample. The chain uses TRBV28 and TRBJ1-5; no definite D call. Germline V gene sequence: CDR1 MDHEN, CDR2 SYDVKM. The length of the CDR3 is 12 residues. V was trimmed by 2 bases and J by 2 bases, leaving 1 base between them. CDR3 DNA sequence: TGTGCCAGCAGTTTAGGCAATCAGCCCCAGCATTTT. Residues: CASSLGNQPQHF.

The chain employs TRBV9 and TRBJ2-5, with TRBD2 identical over 14 bases. This CDR3 comprises 16 residues. CDR1 is SGDLS and CDR2 is YYNGEE in the germline V gene. V gave up 4 bases and J gave up 4 bases; unmatched junction bases: 6. Here the CDR3 reads CASSPPGLAGVETQYF. The CDR3 DNA reads TGTGCCAGCAGCCCCCCGGGACTAGCGGGAGTAGAGACCCAGTACTTC.

The chain couples TRBV6-5 to TRBJ1-2, with 8 bases that match TRBD1. The V and J ends lost 2 bases and 7 bases, in that order; junction bases with no gene match: 12. The CDR3 extends over 16 amino acids. Germline V gives CDR1 MNHEY, CDR2 SVGAGI. In nucleotides, the CDR3 is TGTGCCAGCAGTTACACCCAGCCAGGGGGCGCGGGTGGCTACACCTTC. Encoded protein: CASSYTQPGGAGGYTF.

The CDR3 region has the DNA TGTGCCAGCAGTGAGCAGTTTGGCAGGACGAGCTCCTATAATTCACCCCTCCACTTT. Its translation is CASSEQFGRTSSYNSPLHF. The chain recombines TRBV6-1 with TRBJ1-6; no clear D. V was trimmed by 3 bases and J by 0 bases, leaving 18 bases between them. In germline, CDR1 is MNHNS, CDR2 SASEGT. CDR3 length equals 19 residues.

The chain joins TRBV30 to TRBJ1-2; tentative D call: TRBD1 (5 bases). Germline loops: CDR1 GTSNPN, CDR2 SVGIG (reference sequence). CDR3 size: 13 residues. Trimming shortened V by 4 bases and J by 5 bases, and 14 bases separated the two germline ends. This chain's CDR3 is CAWTSGIRYGYTF. The CDR3 region has the DNA TGTGCCTGGACCTCAGGGATTCGGTATGGCTACACCTTC.

V usage is TRBV5-1 and J usage is TRBJ1-1, with 7 bases that match TRBD1. The CDR3 is made up of 13 amino acids. V lost 6 bases and J lost 1; bases outside the gene matches: 3. Germline lookup yields CDR1 SGHRS and CDR2 YFSETQ. CDR3 bases: TGCGCCAGCACGGACAGGACGAACACTGAAGCTTTCTTT. Translation gives CASTDRTNTEAFF.

The rearrangement links TRBV11-3 to TRBJ2-3; TRBD2 agrees at 9 bases. This CDR3 has 17 amino acids. Per the germline V gene, CDR1 is SGHNT and CDR2 is YENEEA. With V trimmed by 1 base and J by 0 bases, 5 bases remained unmatched. The CDR3 bases are TGTGCCAGCAGCTTAGGGGTAGCGGGGGCTAGCACAGATACGCAGTATTTT. This sequence encodes CASSLGVAGASTDTQYF.

This sequence joins TRBV5-1 and TRBJ1-1; no reliable D call. V was shortened by 0 bases and J by 3 bases, with 6 bases between the two germline ends. In germline, CDR1 is SGHRS, CDR2 YFSETQ. The CDR3 is 13 residues long. The chain's CDR3 is CASSLGQDTEAFF. CDR3 nucleotide sequence: TGCGCCAGCAGCTTGGGACAAGACACTGAAGCTTTCTTT.

The chain employs TRBV5-8 and TRBJ2-7; maybe TRBD1 (6 bases). Trimming removed 1 base from V and 0 bases from J, with 17 bases in between. This CDR3 is built from 17 residues. CDR1 and CDR2 (germline): SGHTS, YDEGEE. The CDR3 sequence: CASSLYLGAGSSYEQYF. CDR3 DNA: TGTGCCAGCAGCTTGTATTTGGGGGCAGGCAGCTCCTACGAGCAGTACTTC.

Written as DNA, the CDR3 is TGTGCCACCAGCGGGGACGGGGCCCCGGCGGTCCAGCAGTACTTC. Its translation: CATSGDGAPAVQQYF. The rearrangement joins TRBV15 to TRBJ2-7; either TRBD1 or TRBD2 may fit D (5 bases each). The CDR3 is 15 amino acids. CDR1 is LNHNV and CDR2 is YYDKDF in the germline V gene (reference sequence). Trimming shortened V by 5 bases and J by 8 bases, and 22 bases separated the two germline ends.

V is TRBV2 and J is TRBJ1-1, with D maybe TRBD1 (6 bases). V gave up 1 base and J gave up 3 bases, with 18 bases separating them. CDR1 and CDR2 from the germline V gene are SNHLY and FYNNEI. The CDR3 runs to 17 residues. The CDR3 DNA sequence: TGTGCCAGCAGTGAAGTCGGGGTTTGGGGGGCTGACACTGAAGCTTTCTTT. It is translated as CASSEVGVWGADTEAFF.

The chain joins TRBV30 to TRBJ1-2; the D is unclear. Trimming took off 4 bases at V and 1 base at J, with 10 bases between the two ends. The germline gives CDR1 GTSNPN, CDR2 SVGIG (reference sequence). The CDR3 totals 13 residues. For the CDR3, the DNA is TGTGCCTGGAACGGCCGCTATAACTATGGCTACACCTTC. As protein: CAWNGRYNYGYTF. The full variable domain, with the rest looked up from reference TRBV30 and TRBJ1-2, is SQTIHQWPATLVQPVGSPLSLECTVEGTSNPNLYWYRQAAGRGLQLLFYSVGIGQISSEVPQNLSASRPQDRQFILSSKKLLLSDSGFYLCAWNGRYNYGYTFGSGTRLTVV.

The genes are TRBV5-1 and TRBJ2-1; 8 bases match TRBD1. The trim removed 0 bases at V and 3 bases at J, leaving 2 bases unmatched. CDR3 length: 15 amino acids. Germline V lookup: CDR1 SGHRS, CDR2 YFSETQ. The CDR3: CASSLAGQVYNEQFF. For the CDR3, the DNA is TGCGCCAGCAGCTTGGCGGGACAGGTCTACAATGAGCAGTTCTTC.

The rearrangement links TRBV5-4 to TRBJ1-5; D remains ambiguous. Looked up from germline, CDR1 is SGHNT and CDR2 is YYREEE (reference sequence). Trimming removed 0 bases from V and 4 bases from J, with 8 bases in between. CDR3 length equals 14 residues. The CDR3 DNA follows: TGTGCCAGCAGCTTGGCGGGAGTGAATCAGCCCCAGCATTTT. Amino acid sequence: CASSLAGVNQPQHF.

The chain employs TRBV6-1 and TRBJ1-5, with a tentative D call TRBD1 (6 bases). The germline V gene encodes CDR1 MNHNS and CDR2 SASEGT. Trimming shortened V by 3 bases and J by 0 bases, and 18 bases separated the two germline ends. The CDR3 is 18 residues long. The CDR3 nucleotides read TGTGCCAGCAGTGACCTTGGACAGATCTTATATAGCAATCAGCCCCAGCATTTT. Translation gives CASSDLGQILYSNQPQHF.

The chain is built from TRBV28 and TRBJ1-2; D might be TRBD1 (5 bases). This CDR3 spans 14 amino acids. V was trimmed by 8 bases and J by 2 bases, leaving 15 bases between them. Germline-derived CDR1 and CDR2 are MDHEN and SYDVKM. The chain's CDR3 is CASSLGTRNYGYTF. DNA of the CDR3: TGTGCCAGCTCGCTGGGGACCAGGAACTATGGCTACACCTTC.